Below are 24 T cell receptor beta chains sequenced from a single sample in a study of blood T cell repertoires in COVID-19. TCRdb's table, derived via immunoSEQ multiplex PCR, lists solely in-frame clones and lacks some. The sample lists under 95,000 clones, 86% seen once, with 18% in the top ten. The sequencing sample was made of peripheral blood. Receptor source: a woman aged 80 or older with acute or convalescent COVID-19.

The gene calls are TRBV6-6 and TRBJ1-3; TRBD1 matches at 8 bases. Trimming at V came to 5 bases and at J to 3 bases, leaving 15 bases not matched to a gene. The V gene's germline CDR1 is MNHNY and CDR2 SVGAGI (reference sequence). CDR3 length: 18 residues. CDR3 bases: TGTGCCAGCAGTCTCTCTCGAGGACAGGGAGTTGTTGGAAACACCATATATTTT. It specifies CASSLSRGQGVVGNTIYF.

As DNA, the CDR3 is TGTGCCATCAGAGATTACCGGGACACGGAGACCCAGTACTTC. This gives the protein CAIRDYRDTETQYF. The chain has TRBV10-3 and TRBJ2-5, with D maybe TRBD1 (6 bases). V was shortened by 6 bases and J by 5 bases, with 16 bases between the two germline ends. The germline V gene encodes CDR1 ENHRY and CDR2 SYGVKD. The CDR3 has 14 residues.

The chain has TRBV6-5 and TRBJ2-7; 9 positions agree with TRBD2. There are 15 residues in the CDR3. The germline V gene encodes CDR1 MNHEY and CDR2 SVGAGI. V dropped 7 bases and J dropped 3; count of bases not matched to a gene: 10. Here the CDR3 DNA reads TGTGCCAGCATGCTTAGCGGGGGCGCAAGCTACGAGCAGTACTTC. Translated, it gives CASMLSGGASYEQYF.

The chain employs TRBV4-1 and TRBJ2-1, with D hard to call. V shed 4 bases and J shed 2 bases, with 12 bases lying between them. Germline V gives CDR1 MGHRA, CDR2 YSYEKL. This CDR3 spans 15 amino acids. The chain's CDR3 is CASSRDPLPYNEQFF. CDR3 sequence (DNA): TGCGCCAGCAGCCGAGATCCTCTCCCCTACAATGAGCAGTTCTTC.

The chain joins TRBV18 to TRBJ2-7; a weak D match, TRBD2 (6 bases). This CDR3 contains 16 residues. Germline assignment: CDR1 KGHSH and CDR2 LQKENI. V was pared by 5 bases and J by 0 bases, with 17 bases between. The CDR3 spells CASSTSGTGPSYEQYF. DNA for the CDR3: TGTGCCAGCTCAACTTCCGGGACTGGCCCCTCCTACGAGCAGTACTTC.

This clone has only a few counts. The chain is built from TRBV24-1 and TRBJ2-7; 12 bases are a match to TRBD1. There are 14 residues in the CDR3. V shed 3 bases, J shed 12 bases, and the junction held 8 bases outside the gene matches. Per the germline V gene, CDR1 is KGHDR and CDR2 is SFDVKD. The DNA for the CDR3 is TGTGCCACCAGTGATCCCGGGACAGGGGGCATAATGTACTTC. It translates to CATSDPGTGGIMYF.

The rearrangement joins TRBV6-1 to TRBJ1-2; the D gene is possibly TRBD1 (5 bases). In germline, CDR1 is MNHNS, CDR2 SASEGT. V shed 0 bases and J shed 5 bases, with 10 bases lying between them. This CDR3 has 14 amino acids. Here the CDR3 DNA reads TGTGCCAGCAGTGAAGCTGGGGGGGTTTATGGCTACACCTTC. Amino acids: CASSEAGGVYGYTF.

The rearrangement uses TRBV6-5 and TRBJ1-5, with TRBD1 identical over 7 bases. V lost 5 bases, J lost 2 bases, and 6 bases stayed unmatched. CDR3 length equals 15 residues. The germline CDR1 and CDR2 sequences are MNHEY and SVGAGI. The CDR3 spells CASSPDRARNQPQHF. The CDR3 region has the DNA TGTGCCAGCAGTCCTGACAGGGCCCGCAATCAGCCCCAGCATTTT.

V gene TRBV6-6 combines with J gene TRBJ2-3; TRBD2 agrees at 13 bases. Germline V lookup: CDR1 MNHNY, CDR2 SVGAGI (reference sequence). This CDR3 is built from 16 residues. With 5 bases clipped from V and 1 base from J, the junction kept 3 bases outside the gene matches. CDR3 nucleotides: TGTGCCAGCAGTCTCGGACTAGCGGGGGGCACAGATACGCAGTATTTT. Translated, it gives CASSLGLAGGTDTQYF.

V usage is TRBV24-1 and J usage is TRBJ1-5; D is unresolved. Germline V lookup: CDR1 KGHDR, CDR2 SFDVKD. V lost 8 bases and J lost 9, with 22 bases in between. The CDR3 has 15 amino acids. The CDR3 spells CATTASRGHEGPQHF. In DNA form, the CDR3 reads TGTGCCACCACTGCGAGTCGGGGTCATGAGGGGCCCCAGCATTTT.

The rearrangement joins TRBV9 to TRBJ2-2; 10 nucleotides match TRBD2. This CDR3 has 16 residues. Germline loops: CDR1 SGDLS, CDR2 YYNGEE. Trimming cost V 3 bases and J 1 base; bases outside gene matches: 3. The CDR3 coding sequence is TGTGCCAGCAGCGATATAGCGGGGGGGAACACCGGGGAGCTGTTTTTT. It is translated as CASSDIAGGNTGELFF. Filled out from reference TRBV9 and TRBJ2-2, the complete variable domain reads DSGVTQTPKHLITATGQRVTLRCSPRSGDLSVYWYQQSLDQGLQFLIQYYNGEERAKGNILERFSAQQFPDLHSELNLSSLELGDSALYFCASSDIAGGNTGELFFGEGSRLTVL.

The rearrangement joins TRBV18 to TRBJ2-7; 7 bases fit TRBD1. The CDR3 runs to 15 residues. The trim removed 2 bases at V and 0 bases at J, leaving 4 bases unmatched. CDR1 is KGHSH and CDR2 is LQKENI in the germline V gene. The CDR3: CASSPSRGNSYEQYF. CDR3 sequence (DNA): TGTGCCAGCTCACCATCCAGGGGGAACTCCTACGAGCAGTACTTC.

This clone was found a few times. The chain employs TRBV3-1 (or the pseudogene TRBV3-2) and TRBJ1-3, with D unresolved. CDR1 and CDR2 from the germline V gene are LGHDT and YNNKEL (reference sequence). This CDR3 is 13 amino acids long. V dropped 0 bases and J dropped 4 bases, with 4 bases sitting between them. The CDR3 spells CASSQDLGNTIYF. Written as DNA, the CDR3 is TGTGCCAGCAGCCAAGATCTCGGAAACACCATATATTTT.

This clone was observed once. The rearrangement joins TRBV14 to TRBJ1-2, with 7 bases lining up with TRBD1. The V gene's germline CDR1 is SGHDN and CDR2 FVKESK. The V and J ends lost 3 bases and 8 bases, in that order; junction bases with no gene match: 18. The CDR3 is 17 residues long. The DNA of the CDR3 is TGTGCCAGCAGCCACCCCATAAAGACAGGGACCTTTGGGGGCTACACCTTC. It yields the protein CASSHPIKTGTFGGYTF.

The chain has TRBV28 and TRBJ2-7; TRBD1 agrees at 9 bases. J was trimmed by 6 bases and V by 6 bases; bases with no gene match: 3. The length of the CDR3 is 12 residues. The germline V gene encodes CDR1 MDHEN and CDR2 SYDVKM. In DNA, the CDR3 is TGTGCCAGCAGCAGACAGGGGGGCGAGCAGTACTTC. As protein: CASSRQGGEQYF.

The genes are TRBV19 and TRBJ2-3, with 7 nucleotides matching TRBD1. V was pared by 7 bases and J by 7 bases, with 8 bases of the junction left unmatched. This CDR3 spans 13 amino acids. The germline V gene encodes CDR1 LNHDA and CDR2 SQIVND (reference sequence). The DNA of the CDR3 is TGTGCCAGTACCGTGACAGGGACGAATACGCAGTATTTT. This gives the protein CASTVTGTNTQYF.

This chain links TRBV27 with TRBJ2-7, with D maybe TRBD1 (6 bases). Trimming shortened V by 5 bases and J by 5 bases, and 13 bases separated the two germline ends. This CDR3 is built from 13 residues. Per germline, CDR1 MNHEY and CDR2 SMNVEV (reference sequence). CDR3 amino acids: CASSTYRVHEQYF. Here the CDR3 DNA reads TGTGCCAGCAGTACCTACAGGGTCCACGAGCAGTACTTC.

This chain connects TRBV5-6 to TRBJ2-1; 11 bases fit TRBD1. The CDR3 spans 13 residues. Looked up from germline, CDR1 is SGHDT and CDR2 is YYEEEE. Germline trimming cut 8 bases from V and 9 bases from J; bases unmatched to any gene: 7. As DNA, the CDR3 is TGTGCCAGTCACCGGGACAGGGGGTTTGAGCAGTTCTTC. Amino acids: CASHRDRGFEQFF.

This clone was counted once. The gene calls are TRBV4-1 and TRBJ2-1, with 11 nucleotides matching TRBD2. The CDR3 is made up of 17 amino acids. With 0 bases clipped from V and 5 bases from J, the junction kept 6 bases outside the gene matches. Germline loops: CDR1 MGHRA, CDR2 YSYEKL. This chain's CDR3 is CASSQDLAGGLDNEQFF. The CDR3 DNA is TGCGCCAGCAGCCAAGATCTAGCGGGGGGCCTAGACAATGAGCAGTTCTTC.

This chain uses TRBV6-5 with TRBJ1-3; no clear D gene. The CDR3 spans 15 residues. The V and J ends lost 7 bases and 3 bases respectively, with 16 bases between them. From germline, CDR1 is MNHEY and CDR2 SVGAGI. CDR3 coding DNA: TGTGCCAGCATCTACGCTTCGGGGTATGGAAACACCATATATTTT. Residues: CASIYASGYGNTIYF.

This chain links TRBV5-1 with TRBJ2-2, with 8 bases identical to TRBD1. Germline V lookup: CDR1 SGHRS, CDR2 YFSETQ. This CDR3 spans 13 amino acids. V lost 6 bases, J lost 6 bases, and 4 bases stayed unmatched. DNA of the CDR3: TGCGCCAGCACGACAGGGGTTGCCGGGGAGCTGTTTTTT. This encodes CASTTGVAGELFF.

The rearrangement uses TRBV5-4 and TRBJ2-1; TRBD1 agrees at 7 bases. The CDR3 has 16 residues. The V gene's germline CDR1 is SGHNT and CDR2 YYREEE (reference sequence). V was clipped by 4 bases and J by 7 bases; unmatched bases: 14. CDR3 residues: CASSPFRGQLSNEQFF. The CDR3 nucleotides are TGTGCCAGCAGCCCTTTTCGGGGACAGTTAAGTAATGAGCAGTTCTTC. The entire variable domain, with the rest obtained from reference TRBV5-4 and TRBJ2-1, is as follows: ETGVTQSPTHLIKTRGQQVTLRCSSQSGHNTVSWYQQALGQGPQFIFQYYREEENGRGNFPPRFSGLQFPNYSSELNVNALELDDSALYLCASSPFRGQLSNEQFFGPGTRLTVL.

The chain uses TRBV2 and TRBJ1-2, with a tentative D call TRBD1 (6 bases). The germline V and J ends were trimmed by 4 bases and 2 bases, with 14 bases remaining between them. Looked up from germline, CDR1 is SNHLY and CDR2 is FYNNEI. The CDR3 covers 15 residues. CDR3 bases: TGTGCCAGCAGTGTTGGGACAAAGTTCAACTATGGCTACACCTTC. It codes for CASSVGTKFNYGYTF.

This clone was picked up a small number of times. The rearrangement joins TRBV2 to TRBJ1-1, with D hard to call. Germline values: CDR1 SNHLY, CDR2 FYNNEI. V lost 5 bases and J lost 3, with 19 bases in between. This CDR3 spans 16 amino acids. The DNA of the CDR3 is TGTGCCAGCAGTCTAACGATGGGAGGCGGTGACACTGAAGCTTTCTTT. Translation: CASSLTMGGGDTEAFF.